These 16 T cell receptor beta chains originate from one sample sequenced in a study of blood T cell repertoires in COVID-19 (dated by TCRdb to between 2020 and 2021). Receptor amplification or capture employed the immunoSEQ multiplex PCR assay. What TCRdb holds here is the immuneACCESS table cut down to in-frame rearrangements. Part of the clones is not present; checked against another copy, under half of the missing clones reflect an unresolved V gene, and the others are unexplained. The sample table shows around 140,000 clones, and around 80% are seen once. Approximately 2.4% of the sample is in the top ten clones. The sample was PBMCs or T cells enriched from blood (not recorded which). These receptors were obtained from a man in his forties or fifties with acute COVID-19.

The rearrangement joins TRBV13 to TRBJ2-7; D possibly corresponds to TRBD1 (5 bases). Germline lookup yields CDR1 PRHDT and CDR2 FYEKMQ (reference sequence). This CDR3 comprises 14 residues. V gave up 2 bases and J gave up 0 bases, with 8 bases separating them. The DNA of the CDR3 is TGTGCCAGCAGCTTACAGGGCGGCTCCTACGAGCAGTACTTC. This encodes CASSLQGGSYEQYF.

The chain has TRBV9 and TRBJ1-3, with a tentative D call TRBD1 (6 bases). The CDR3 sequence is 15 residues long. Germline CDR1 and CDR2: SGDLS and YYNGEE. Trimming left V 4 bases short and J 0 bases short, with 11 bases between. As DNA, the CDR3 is TGTGCCAGCAGCCTTACAGGGCTCTCTGGAAACACCATATATTTT. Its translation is CASSLTGLSGNTIYF.

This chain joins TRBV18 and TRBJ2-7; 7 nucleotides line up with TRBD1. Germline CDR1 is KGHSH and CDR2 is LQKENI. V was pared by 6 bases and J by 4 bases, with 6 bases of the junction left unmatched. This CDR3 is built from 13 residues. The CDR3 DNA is TGTGCCAGCTCTCCCCCGGACAGGTACGAGCAGTACTTC. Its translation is CASSPPDRYEQYF.

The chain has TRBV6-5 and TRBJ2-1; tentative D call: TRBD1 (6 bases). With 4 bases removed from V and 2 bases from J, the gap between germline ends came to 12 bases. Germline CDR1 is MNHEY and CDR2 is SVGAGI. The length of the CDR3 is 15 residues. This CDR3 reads CASSLGRGTYNEQFF. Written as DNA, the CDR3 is TGTGCCAGCAGTTTAGGCAGGGGAACCTACAATGAGCAGTTCTTC.

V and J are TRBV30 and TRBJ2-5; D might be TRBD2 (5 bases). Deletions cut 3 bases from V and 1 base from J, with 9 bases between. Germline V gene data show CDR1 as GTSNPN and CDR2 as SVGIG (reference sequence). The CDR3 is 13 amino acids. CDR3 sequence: CAWRRTLQETQYF. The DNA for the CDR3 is TGTGCCTGGAGAAGGACTCTCCAAGAGACCCAGTACTTC.

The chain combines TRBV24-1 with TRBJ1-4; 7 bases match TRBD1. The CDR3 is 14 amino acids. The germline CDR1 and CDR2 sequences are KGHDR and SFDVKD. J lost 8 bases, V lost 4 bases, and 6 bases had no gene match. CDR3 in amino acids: CATSDPRQGEKLFF. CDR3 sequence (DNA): TGTGCCACCAGTGACCCCCGACAGGGAGAAAAACTGTTTTTT.

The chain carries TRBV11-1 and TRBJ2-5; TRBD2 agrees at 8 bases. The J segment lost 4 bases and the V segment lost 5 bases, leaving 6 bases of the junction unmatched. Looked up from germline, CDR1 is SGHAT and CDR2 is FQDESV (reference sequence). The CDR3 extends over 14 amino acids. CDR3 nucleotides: TGTGCCAGCAGCGTGGGACTAGTCGGAGAGACCCAGTACTTC. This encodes CASSVGLVGETQYF.

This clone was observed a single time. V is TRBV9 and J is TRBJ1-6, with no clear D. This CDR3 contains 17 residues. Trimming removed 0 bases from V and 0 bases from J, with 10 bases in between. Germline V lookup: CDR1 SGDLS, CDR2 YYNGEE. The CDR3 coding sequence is TGTGCCAGCAGCGTAGGGGCGCAGAGCTCCTATAATTCACCCCTCCACTTT. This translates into CASSVGAQSSYNSPLHF.

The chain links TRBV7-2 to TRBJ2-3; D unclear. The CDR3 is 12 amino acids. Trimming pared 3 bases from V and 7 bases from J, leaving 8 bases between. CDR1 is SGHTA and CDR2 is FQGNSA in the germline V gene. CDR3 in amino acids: CASSFILNTQYF. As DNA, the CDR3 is TGTGCCAGCAGCTTTATACTCAATACGCAGTATTTT.

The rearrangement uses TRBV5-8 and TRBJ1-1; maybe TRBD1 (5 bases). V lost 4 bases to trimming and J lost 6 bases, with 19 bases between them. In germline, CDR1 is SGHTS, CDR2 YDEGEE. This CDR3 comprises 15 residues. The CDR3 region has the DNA TGTGCCAGCAGCGTGTTGGGGGACTCTATCGCTGAAGCTTTCTTT. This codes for CASSVLGDSIAEAFF.

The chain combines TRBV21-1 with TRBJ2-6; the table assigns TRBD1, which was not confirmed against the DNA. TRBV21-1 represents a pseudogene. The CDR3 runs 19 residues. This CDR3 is CASSGFGDRQSSGANVLTF. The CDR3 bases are TGTGCCAGCAGCGGGTTTGGGGACAGGCAAAGCTCTGGGGCCAACGTCCTGACTTTC.

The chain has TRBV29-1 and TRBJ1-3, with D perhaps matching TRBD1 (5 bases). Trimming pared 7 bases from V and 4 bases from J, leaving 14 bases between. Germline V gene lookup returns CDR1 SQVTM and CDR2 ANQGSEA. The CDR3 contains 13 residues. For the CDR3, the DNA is TGCAGCGCTAAGGGACTCGGAGGAAACACCATATATTTT. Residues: CSAKGLGGNTIYF. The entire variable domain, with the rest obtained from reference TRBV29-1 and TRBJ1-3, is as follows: SAVISQKPSRDICQRGTSLTIQCQVDSQVTMMFWYRQQPGQSLTLIATANQGSEATYESGFVIDKFPISRPNLTFSTLTVSNMSPEDSSIYLCSAKGLGGNTIYFGEGSWLTVV.

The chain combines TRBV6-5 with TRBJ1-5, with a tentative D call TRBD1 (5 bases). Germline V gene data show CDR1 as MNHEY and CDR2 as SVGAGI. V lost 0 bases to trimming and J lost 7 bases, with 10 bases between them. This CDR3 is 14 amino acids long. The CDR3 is CASSYSAGLQPQHF. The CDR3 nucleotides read TGTGCCAGCAGTTACTCGGCAGGGCTCCAGCCCCAGCATTTT.

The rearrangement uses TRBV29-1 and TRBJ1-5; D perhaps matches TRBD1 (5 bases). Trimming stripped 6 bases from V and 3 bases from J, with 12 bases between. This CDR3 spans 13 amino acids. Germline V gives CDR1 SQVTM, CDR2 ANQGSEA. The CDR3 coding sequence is TGCAGCGTGCGCGGGGACTACAATCAGCCCCAGCATTTT. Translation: CSVRGDYNQPQHF.

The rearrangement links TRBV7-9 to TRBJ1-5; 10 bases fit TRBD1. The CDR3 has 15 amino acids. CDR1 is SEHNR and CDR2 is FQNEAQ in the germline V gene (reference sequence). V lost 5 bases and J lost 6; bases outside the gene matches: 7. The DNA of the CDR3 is TGTGCCAGCAGCCATGGGGACAGGGGAGCTCAGCCCCAGCATTTT. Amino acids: CASSHGDRGAQPQHF.

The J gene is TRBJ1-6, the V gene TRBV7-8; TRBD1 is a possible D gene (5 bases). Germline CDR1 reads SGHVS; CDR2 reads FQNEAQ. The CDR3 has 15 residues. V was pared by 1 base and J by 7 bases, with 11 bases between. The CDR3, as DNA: TGTGCCAGCAGCTTAGGGGGCGCGGGGAATTCACCCCTCCACTTT. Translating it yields CASSLGGAGNSPLHF. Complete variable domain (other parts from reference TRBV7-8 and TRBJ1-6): GAGVSQSPRYKVAKRGQDVALRCDPISGHVSLFWYQQALGQGPEFLTYFQNEAQLDKSGLPSDRFFAERPEGSVSTLKIQRTQQEDSAVYLCASSLGGAGNSPLHFGNGTRLTVT.